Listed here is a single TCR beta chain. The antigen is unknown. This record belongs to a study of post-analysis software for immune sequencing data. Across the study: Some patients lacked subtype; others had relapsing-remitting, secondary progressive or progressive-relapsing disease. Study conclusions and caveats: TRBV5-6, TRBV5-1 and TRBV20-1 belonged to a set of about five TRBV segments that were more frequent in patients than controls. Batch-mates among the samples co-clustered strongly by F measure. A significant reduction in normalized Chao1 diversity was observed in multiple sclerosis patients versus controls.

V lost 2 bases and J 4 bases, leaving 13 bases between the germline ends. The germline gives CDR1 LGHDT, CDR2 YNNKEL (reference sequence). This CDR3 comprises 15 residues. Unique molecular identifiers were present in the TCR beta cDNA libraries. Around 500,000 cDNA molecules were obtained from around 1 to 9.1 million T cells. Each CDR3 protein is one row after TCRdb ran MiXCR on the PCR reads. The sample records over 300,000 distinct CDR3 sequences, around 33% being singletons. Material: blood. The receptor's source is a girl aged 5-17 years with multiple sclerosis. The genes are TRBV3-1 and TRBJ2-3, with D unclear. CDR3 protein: CASSQRTPPADTQYF. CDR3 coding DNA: TGTGCCAGCAGCCAAAGAACCCCCCCGGCAGATACGCAGTATTTT.